The 4 T cell receptor beta chains presented below share a single source sample, sequenced in a study of OX40 agonist ivuxolimab in advanced cancers. The assay was immunoSEQ multiplex PCR, and TCRdb's table has in-frame clones only and misses some. Of 95,000 to 100,000 clones listed, about 79% are singletons. The material was CD4+ or CD8+ T cells sorted from blood, obtained in a trial of the OX40 agonist ivuxolimab. Receptors were obtained from an adult with an advanced solid tumor such as melanoma, head and neck, liver or kidney cancer.

The J gene is TRBJ2-7, the V gene TRBV19, with TRBD1 matching over 7 bases. Per the germline V gene, CDR1 is LNHDA and CDR2 is SQIVND (reference sequence). The CDR3 sequence is 14 residues long. The V and J ends lost 0 bases and 9 bases, in that order; junction bases with no gene match: 8. The CDR3 loop reads CASSIDLGGQPQYF. CDR3 DNA: TGTGCCAGTAGTATAGATCTTGGGGGACAGCCGCAGTACTTC.

This clone is a singleton in its sample. The CDR3 DNA sequence: TGCAGCGTTCCGGGACAGGGTTACTATGGCTACACCTTC. This gives the protein CSVPGQGYYGYTF. The chain combines TRBV29-1 with TRBJ1-2; TRBD1 aligns across 9 bases. Germline V gene data show CDR1 as SQVTM and CDR2 as ANQGSEA. J gave up 3 bases and V 5 bases, and 4 bases lay outside the gene matches. The CDR3 runs to 13 residues.

The CDR3 nucleotides are TGTGCCACCCAGGAGGAGGGAACAGGGGGCAATCAGCCCCAGCATTTT. The encoded protein is CATQEEGTGGNQPQHF. This chain links TRBV19 with TRBJ1-5; 7 nucleotides line up with TRBD1. Germline CDR1 is LNHDA and CDR2 is SQIVND (reference sequence). J lost 2 bases, V lost 10 bases, and 14 bases had no gene match. The CDR3 length is 16 residues.

The V call is TRBV5-8, the J call TRBJ2-7, with D possibly matching TRBD1 (6 bases). Germline CDR1 and CDR2: SGHTS and YDEGEE. The CDR3 extends over 14 amino acids. V dropped 0 bases and J dropped 4 bases, with 11 bases sitting between them. The CDR3 region is CASSLGDKVYEQYF. DNA of the CDR3: TGTGCCAGCAGCTTGGGGGACAAGGTTTACGAGCAGTACTTC.